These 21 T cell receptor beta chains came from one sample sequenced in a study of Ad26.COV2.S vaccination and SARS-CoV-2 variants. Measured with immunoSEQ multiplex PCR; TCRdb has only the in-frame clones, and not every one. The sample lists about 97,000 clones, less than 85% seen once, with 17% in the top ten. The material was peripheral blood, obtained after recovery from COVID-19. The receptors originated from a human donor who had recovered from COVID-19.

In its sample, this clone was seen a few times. The CDR3 is CASSLKSFIGYGYTF. CDR3 nucleotide sequence: TGTGCCAGCAGCTTGAAAAGTTTTATAGGCTATGGCTACACCTTC. V is TRBV5-6 and J is TRBJ1-2; D gene ambiguous. Per germline, CDR1 SGHDT and CDR2 YYEEEE. The CDR3 is made up of 15 amino acids. V lost 1 base, J lost 4 bases, and 14 bases lay in between.

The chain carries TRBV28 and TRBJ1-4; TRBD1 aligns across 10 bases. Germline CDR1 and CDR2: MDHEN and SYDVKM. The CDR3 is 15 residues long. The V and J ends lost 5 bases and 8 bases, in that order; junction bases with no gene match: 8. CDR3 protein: CASSVMGQGMEKLFF. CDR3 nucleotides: TGTGCCAGCAGTGTGATGGGACAGGGGATGGAAAAACTGTTTTTT. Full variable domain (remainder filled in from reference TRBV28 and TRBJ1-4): DVKVTQSSRYLVKRTGEKVFLECVQDMDHENMFWYRQDPGLGLRLIYFSYDVKMKEKGDIPEGYSVSREKKERFSLILESASTNQTSMYLCASSVMGQGMEKLFFGSGTQLSVL.

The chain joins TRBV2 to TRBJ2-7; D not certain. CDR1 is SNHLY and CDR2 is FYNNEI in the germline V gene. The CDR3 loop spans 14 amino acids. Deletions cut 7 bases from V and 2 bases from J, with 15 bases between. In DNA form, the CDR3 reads TGTGCCAGCACTGCAACAGATCCAACCTACGAGCAGTACTTC. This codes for CASTATDPTYEQYF.

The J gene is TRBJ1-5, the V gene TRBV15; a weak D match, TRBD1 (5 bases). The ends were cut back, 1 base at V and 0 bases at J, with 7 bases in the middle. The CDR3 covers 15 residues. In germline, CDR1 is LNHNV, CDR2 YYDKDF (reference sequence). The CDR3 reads CATSRVQDSNQPQHF. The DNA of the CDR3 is TGTGCCACCAGCAGAGTACAGGATAGCAATCAGCCCCAGCATTTT.

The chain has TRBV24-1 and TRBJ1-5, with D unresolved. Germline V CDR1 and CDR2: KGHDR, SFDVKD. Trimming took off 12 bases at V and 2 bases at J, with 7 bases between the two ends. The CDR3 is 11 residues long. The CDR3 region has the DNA TGTGCCGCCGGGGGCAATCAGCCCCAGCATTTT. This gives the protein CAAGGNQPQHF.

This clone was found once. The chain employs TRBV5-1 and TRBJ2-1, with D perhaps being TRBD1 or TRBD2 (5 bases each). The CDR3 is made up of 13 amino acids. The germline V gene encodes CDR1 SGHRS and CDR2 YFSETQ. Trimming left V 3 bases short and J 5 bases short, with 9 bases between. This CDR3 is CASSSGRNNEQFF. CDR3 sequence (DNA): TGCGCCAGCAGCTCGGGACGGAACAATGAGCAGTTCTTC.

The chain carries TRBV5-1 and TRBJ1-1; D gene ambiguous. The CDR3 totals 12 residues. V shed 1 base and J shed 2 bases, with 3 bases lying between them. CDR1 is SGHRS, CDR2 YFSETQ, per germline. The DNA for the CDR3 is TGCGCCAGCAGCTTGACAAACACTGAAGCTTTCTTT. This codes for CASSLTNTEAFF.

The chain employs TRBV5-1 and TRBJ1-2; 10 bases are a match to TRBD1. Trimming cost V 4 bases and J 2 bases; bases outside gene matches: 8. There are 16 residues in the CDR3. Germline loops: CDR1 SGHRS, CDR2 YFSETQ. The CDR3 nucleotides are TGCGCCAGCAGCCCTGGACAGGGGGGCGGAAACTATGGCTACACCTTC. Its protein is CASSPGQGGGNYGYTF.

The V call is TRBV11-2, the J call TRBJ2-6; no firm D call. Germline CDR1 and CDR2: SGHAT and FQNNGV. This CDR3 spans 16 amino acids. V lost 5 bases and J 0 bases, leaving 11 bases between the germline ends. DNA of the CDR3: TGTGCCAGCAGCCATCGACGGGTCTCTGGGGCCAACGTCCTGACTTTC. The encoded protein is CASSHRRVSGANVLTF.

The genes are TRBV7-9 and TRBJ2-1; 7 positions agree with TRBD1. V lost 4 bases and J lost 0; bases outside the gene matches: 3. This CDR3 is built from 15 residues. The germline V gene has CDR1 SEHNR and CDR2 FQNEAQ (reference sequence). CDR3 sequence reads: CASSSDRSSYNEQFF. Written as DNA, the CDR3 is TGTGCCAGCAGCTCGGACAGGAGCTCCTACAATGAGCAGTTCTTC.

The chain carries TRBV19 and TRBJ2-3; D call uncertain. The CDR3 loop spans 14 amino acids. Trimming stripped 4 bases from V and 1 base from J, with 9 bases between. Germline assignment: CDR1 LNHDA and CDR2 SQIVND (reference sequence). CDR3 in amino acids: CASSKSYRTDTQYF. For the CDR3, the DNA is TGTGCCAGTAGTAAGTCCTATCGCACAGATACGCAGTATTTT.

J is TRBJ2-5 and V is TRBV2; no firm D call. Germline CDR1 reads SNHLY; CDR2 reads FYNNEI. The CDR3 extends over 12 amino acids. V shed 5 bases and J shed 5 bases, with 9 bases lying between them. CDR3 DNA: TGTGCCAGCAGTCCCGTCGCTGAGACCCAGTACTTC. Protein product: CASSPVAETQYF.

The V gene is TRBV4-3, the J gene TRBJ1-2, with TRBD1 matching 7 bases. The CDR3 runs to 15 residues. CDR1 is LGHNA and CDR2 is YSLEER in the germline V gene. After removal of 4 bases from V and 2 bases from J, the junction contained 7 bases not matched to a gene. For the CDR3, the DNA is TGCGCCAGCAGCCGCAGCCGGGACAGCAACTATGGCTACACCTTC. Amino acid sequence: CASSRSRDSNYGYTF.

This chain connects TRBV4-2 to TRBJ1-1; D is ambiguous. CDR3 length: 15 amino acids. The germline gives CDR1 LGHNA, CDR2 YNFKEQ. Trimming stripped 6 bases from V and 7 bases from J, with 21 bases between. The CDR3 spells CASSLDEAARREAFF. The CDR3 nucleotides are TGTGCCAGCAGTCTAGACGAGGCTGCCAGGCGTGAAGCTTTCTTT.

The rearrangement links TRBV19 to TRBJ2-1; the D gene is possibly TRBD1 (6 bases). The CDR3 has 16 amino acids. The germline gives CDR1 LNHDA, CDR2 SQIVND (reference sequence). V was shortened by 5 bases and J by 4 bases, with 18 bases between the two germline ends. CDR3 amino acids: CASSPLGQNPYNEQFF. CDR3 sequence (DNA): TGTGCCAGTAGTCCCCTTGGACAGAACCCGTACAATGAGCAGTTCTTC.

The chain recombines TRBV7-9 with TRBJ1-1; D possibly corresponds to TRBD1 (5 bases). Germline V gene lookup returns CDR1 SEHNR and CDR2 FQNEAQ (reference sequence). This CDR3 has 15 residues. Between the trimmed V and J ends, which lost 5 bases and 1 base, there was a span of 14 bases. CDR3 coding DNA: TGTGCCAGCAGCCCCGAGAGGGGCCGGAACACTGAAGCTTTCTTT. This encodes CASSPERGRNTEAFF.

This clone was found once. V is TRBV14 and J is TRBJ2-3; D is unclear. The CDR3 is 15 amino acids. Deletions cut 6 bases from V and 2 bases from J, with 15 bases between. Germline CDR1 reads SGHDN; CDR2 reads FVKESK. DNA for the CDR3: TGTGCCAGCAGTCACCGACCGGGCTCCACAGATACGCAGTATTTT. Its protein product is CASSHRPGSTDTQYF.

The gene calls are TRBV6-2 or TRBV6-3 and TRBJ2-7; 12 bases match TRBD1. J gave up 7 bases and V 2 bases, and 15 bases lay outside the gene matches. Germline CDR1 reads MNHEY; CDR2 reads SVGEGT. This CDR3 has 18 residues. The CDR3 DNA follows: TGTGCCAGCAGTTACCCGGGGACAGGGGGCAGTTGGAATCGAGAGCAGTACTTC. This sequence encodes CASSYPGTGGSWNREQYF.

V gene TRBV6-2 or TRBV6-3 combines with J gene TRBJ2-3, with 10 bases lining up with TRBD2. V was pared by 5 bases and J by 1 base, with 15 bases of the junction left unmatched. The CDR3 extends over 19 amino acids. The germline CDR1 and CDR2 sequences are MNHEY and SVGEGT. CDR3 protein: CASSPCDSSGGTCTDTQYF. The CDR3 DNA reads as TGTGCCAGCAGTCCCTGTGATAGTAGCGGGGGGACTTGCACAGATACGCAGTATTTT.

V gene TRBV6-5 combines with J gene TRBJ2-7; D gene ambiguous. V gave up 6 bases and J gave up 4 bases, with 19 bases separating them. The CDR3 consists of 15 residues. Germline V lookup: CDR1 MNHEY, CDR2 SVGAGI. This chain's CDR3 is CASSRDGTLAYEQYF. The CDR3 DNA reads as TGTGCCAGCAGCCGAGACGGAACCCTGGCTTACGAGCAGTACTTC.

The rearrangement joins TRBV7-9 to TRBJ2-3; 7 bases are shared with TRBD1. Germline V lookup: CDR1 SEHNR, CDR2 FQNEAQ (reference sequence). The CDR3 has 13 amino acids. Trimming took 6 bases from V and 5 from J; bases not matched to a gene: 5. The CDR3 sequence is CASSFTGEDTQYF. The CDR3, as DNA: TGTGCCAGCAGTTTTACAGGGGAAGATACGCAGTATTTT.